The 16 T cell receptor beta chains given below trace back to one sample, sequenced in a study of neoadjuvant anti-PD-1 for oral cavity cancer. Data came from immunoSEQ multiplex PCR; TCRdb stores just in-frame clones and leaves some out. In the table there are 15,000 or so clones, about two thirds of which are singletons. Time point indicated: after neoadjuvant nivolumab, at surgical resection. The sample in question was PBMCs, obtained after nivolumab (anti-PD-1) treatment. These receptors came from a person aged 35 to 85 with oral cavity squamous cell carcinoma.

The chain uses TRBV5-5 and TRBJ2-2; no clear D. Germline CDR1 SGHKS, CDR2 YYEKEE (reference sequence). The CDR3 covers 14 residues. Trimming shortened V by 3 bases and J by 4 bases, and 10 bases separated the two germline ends. CDR3 sequence (DNA): TGTGCCAGCAGCTACCGGGTCTTCACCGGGGAGCTGTTTTTT. Its protein product is CASSYRVFTGELFF.

V is TRBV29-1 and J is TRBJ1-2, with 9 bases identical to TRBD1. V trimming: 7 bases; J trimming: 3 bases; junction bases outside the gene matches: 6. This CDR3 has 13 amino acids. The germline V gene has CDR1 SQVTM and CDR2 ANQGSEA. CDR3 nucleotide sequence: TGCAGCGCGGGGACAGGGATCGACTATGGCTACACCTTC. Amino acid sequence: CSAGTGIDYGYTF.

The V call is TRBV28, the J call TRBJ1-5; 7 bases map to TRBD1. The CDR3 sequence is 14 residues long. Losses at the gene ends were 5 bases for V and 3 bases for J; bases not matched to a gene: 4. Germline V CDR1 and CDR2: MDHEN, SYDVKM. The CDR3 here is CASSMGQTNQPQHF. In nucleotides, the CDR3 is TGTGCCAGCAGTATGGGACAGACCAATCAGCCCCAGCATTTT.

The chain recombines TRBV6-1 with TRBJ2-7, with TRBD2 matching 9 bases. Germline trimming cut 4 bases from V and 9 bases from J; bases unmatched to any gene: 1. The CDR3 totals 11 residues. In germline, CDR1 is MNHNS, CDR2 SASEGT. DNA for the CDR3: TGTGCCAGCAGTGGGACTAGCGCGCAGTACTTC. Its translation: CASSGTSAQYF.

The chain carries TRBV9 and TRBJ2-5; maybe TRBD2 (5 bases). V was shortened by 0 bases and J by 2 bases, with 5 bases between the two germline ends. The CDR3 contains 13 residues. Germline CDR1 reads SGDLS; CDR2 reads YYNGEE. This CDR3 reads CASSVGGQETQYF. In DNA, the CDR3 is TGTGCCAGCAGCGTAGGCGGGCAAGAGACCCAGTACTTC. The full variable domain, its missing parts supplied by reference TRBV9 and TRBJ2-5, is DSGVTQTPKHLITATGQRVTLRCSPRSGDLSVYWYQQSLDQGLQFLIQYYNGEERAKGNILERFSAQQFPDLHSELNLSSLELGDSALYFCASSVGGQETQYFGPGTRLLVL.

The rearrangement links TRBV7-3 to TRBJ1-4; a weak D match, TRBD1 (5 bases). This CDR3 has 16 amino acids. The V and J ends lost 1 base and 8 bases respectively, with 17 bases between them. Germline CDR1 SGHTA, CDR2 FQGTGA. The CDR3 sequence: CASSLRLAGSLEKLFF. The CDR3 DNA reads as TGTGCCAGCAGCTTAAGGCTAGCAGGGAGTTTAGAAAAACTGTTTTTT.

This chain links TRBV15 with TRBJ1-4; no definite D call. The germline V gene has CDR1 LNHNV and CDR2 YYDKDF (reference sequence). The CDR3 extends over 13 amino acids. Trimming cost V 2 bases and J 5 bases, with 6 bases left between them. This CDR3 is CATSRSPNEKLFF. The CDR3 DNA reads as TGTGCCACCAGCAGATCCCCGAATGAAAAACTGTTTTTT.

The rearrangement joins TRBV5-1 to TRBJ1-1, with TRBD1 matching over 7 bases. The CDR3 length is 15 residues. J lost 1 base, V lost 0 bases, and 3 bases had no gene match. Per germline, CDR1 SGHRS and CDR2 YFSETQ. As DNA, the CDR3 is TGCGCCAGCAGCTTGGTTACAGGGGCGAACACTGAAGCTTTCTTT. Its protein product is CASSLVTGANTEAFF.

This chain links TRBV29-1 with TRBJ2-3, with TRBD2 matching 9 bases. The CDR3 length is 13 residues. The germline V gene has CDR1 SQVTM and CDR2 ANQGSEA. The trim removed 8 bases at V and 5 bases at J, leaving 8 bases unmatched. The CDR3 nucleotides read TGCAGCCTGGCGGGCGGGAGGGGAGATACGCAGTATTTT. This codes for CSLAGGRGDTQYF.

This clone was observed once. The rearrangement links TRBV7-3 to TRBJ2-2; TRBD1 aligns across 10 bases. Germline V gives CDR1 SGHTA, CDR2 FQGTGA. This CDR3 has 14 residues. V lost 8 bases to trimming and J lost 5 bases; unmatched junction nucleotides: 5. The CDR3 DNA reads as TGTGCCAGCCGGTGGGGACAGGGGACCGGGGAGCTGTTTTTT. It codes for CASRWGQGTGELFF.

This clone occurred once. The chain couples TRBV25-1 to TRBJ1-1, with D possibly TRBD1 on 6 matching bases. Between the trimmed V and J ends, which lost 3 bases and 7 bases, there was a span of 12 bases. The CDR3 is 13 amino acids. Germline CDR1 is MGHDK and CDR2 is SYGVNS. The CDR3 region is CASSDWGRIEAFF. As DNA, the CDR3 is TGTGCCAGCAGTGATTGGGGGCGCATTGAAGCTTTCTTT. Based on the CDR3 plus reference TRBV25-1 and TRBJ1-1, the full variable domain is EADIYQTPRYLVIGTGKKITLECSQTMGHDKMYWYQQDPGMELHLIHYSYGVNSTEKGDLSSESTVSRIRTEHFPLTLESARPSHTSQYLCASSDWGRIEAFFGQGTRLTVV.

V and J are TRBV29-1 and TRBJ2-1, with D uncertain. Germline V CDR1 and CDR2: SQVTM, ANQGSEA. Trimming shortened V by 0 bases and J by 0 bases, and 12 bases separated the two germline ends. CDR3 size: 16 residues. CDR3 region: CSVEDDEAPSYNEQFF. The CDR3 DNA follows: TGCAGCGTTGAAGATGATGAGGCACCCTCCTACAATGAGCAGTTCTTC.

V and J are TRBV10-3 and TRBJ2-1; TRBD2 matches at 14 bases. After removal of 7 bases from V and 7 bases from J, the junction contained 9 bases not matched to a gene. CDR1 and CDR2 from the germline V gene are ENHRY and SYGVKD. CDR3 length equals 16 residues. The CDR3: CAITFDGTSGSNEQFF. CDR3 bases: TGTGCCATCACCTTCGATGGGACTAGCGGGAGTAATGAGCAGTTCTTC.

The chain has TRBV6-5 and TRBJ2-5; possible D gene TRBD2, 5 bases. The ends were cut back, 6 bases at V and 0 bases at J, with 14 bases in the middle. The length of the CDR3 is 15 residues. Germline CDR1 MNHEY, CDR2 SVGAGI. CDR3 residues: CASRASRVYQETQYF. Here the CDR3 DNA reads TGTGCCAGCAGGGCTAGCAGAGTTTACCAAGAGACCCAGTACTTC.

The genes are TRBV2 and TRBJ2-7; D is unresolved. V was clipped by 4 bases and J by 3 bases, with 10 bases between them. CDR1 is SNHLY and CDR2 is FYNNEI in the germline V gene. The CDR3 has 13 residues. CDR3 residues: CASSVEYSYEQYF. In nucleotides, the CDR3 is TGTGCCAGCAGTGTAGAATACAGCTACGAGCAGTACTTC.

The chain links TRBV29-1 to TRBJ2-2; 12 bases line up with TRBD1. After removal of 4 bases from V and 7 bases from J, the junction contained 4 bases not matched to a gene. This CDR3 has 14 amino acids. Germline V gene data show CDR1 as SQVTM and CDR2 as ANQGSEA. The CDR3 here is CSVVGTGGVGELFF. The CDR3 DNA reads TGCAGCGTTGTAGGGACAGGGGGCGTCGGGGAGCTGTTTTTT.